This T cell receptor beta chain is drawn from a study of T cell responses to AZD1222 COVID-19 vaccine. The CDR3 has 14 residues. CDR1 SGHTA and CDR2 FQGNSA come from the germline V gene. As regards this clone: At one boundary the junction diverges from the germline segment, which might be a read error.

TCRdb's copy holds only in-frame clones and misses some; the assay was immunoSEQ multiplex PCR. The sample has approximately 52,000 clones, approximately 90% seen once. The clonotype was recovered from an adult who received the AZD1222 COVID-19 vaccine. The chain uses TRBV7-2 and TRBJ1-6, with D tentatively TRBD1 (6 bases). The input for sequencing was peripheral blood, taken 28 days after the second AZD1222 dose. CDR3 region: CASSIAGGASPLHF. The CDR3 DNA reads as TGTGCCAGCAGCATAGCGGGGGGGGCCTCACCCCTCCACTTT.